A single T cell receptor beta chain is shown here with its context. Its antigen is not identified. This clone may be a read error of a much larger clone one base away. The CDR3 carries no conserved terminal phenylalanine or tryptophan, so it likely arises from a read error. This CDR3 contains 12 residues. The germline V gene has CDR1 MNHEY and CDR2 SVGAGI. V dropped 0 bases and J dropped 7 bases, with 6 bases sitting between them. The source of the sample is a study of molecular identifiers for immune sequencing clone quantification. For the study at large: Five portions were made in replicates from RNA of roughly 18,000 or 92,000 naive CD8 cells, and four underwent sequencing.

Broader study findings: Because of identical TCR molecules sharing a barcode, sizes of highly expanded clones could be underestimated.

Preparation of the bulk TCR libraries relied on previously described methods and listed TCR primers. TCRdb reanalysed the PCR reads using MiXCR and keeps one entry per CDR3 protein. This table holds hundreds of thousands of distinct CDR3 sequences, roughly a fifth found once. Naive CD8 T cells, phenotype CD8+CD4-CCR7+CD45RA+, were sorted. Sample: naive CD8+ T cells from blood, with Jurkat cell RNA spiked in. Subset denoted: FACS-sorted CD8+CD4-CCR7+CD45RA+ naive T cells. The clonotype originates from a human donor in good health. Some libraries in this study had Jurkat cell RNA spiked in. The gene calls are TRBV6-5 and TRBJ1-1; unclear D gene. Written as DNA, the CDR3 is TGTGCCAGCAGTTACTCAGGGAGTGAAGCTTTCTTA. Protein product: CASSYSGSEAFL.